This TCR beta chain was captured by sequencing in a study of blood T cell repertoires in COVID-19. Study in general: Sources were T cells, B-cell-depleted T cells, or PBMCs; the material itself was cDNA or gDNA.

There are 15 residues in the CDR3. The V segment lost 1 base and the J segment 5 bases; nucleotides outside the gene matches: 4. CDR1 PRHDT and CDR2 FYEKMQ come from the germline V gene (reference sequence). In the study's own analysis: By means of reference gene primer amplification, nucleated cell counts were estimated. Some clones are missing from TCRdb's copy, which holds only in-frame ones; the method was immunoSEQ multiplex PCR. From that table come the V and J calls and clone size; the DNA was used to work out D and trimming. The sample holds more than 150,000 clones; about 85% are singletons and the top ten take about 2.4%.

The receptor was derived from a woman between 65 and 79 years old with acute or convalescent COVID-19. J is TRBJ1-1 and V is TRBV13; 10 nucleotides agree with TRBD1. Sequenced: peripheral blood. The CDR3 sequence is CASSLAGQGHTEAFF. The CDR3 DNA follows: TGTGCCAGCAGCTTAGCGGGACAGGGGCATACTGAAGCTTTCTTT.